The 27 T cell receptor beta chains given below trace back to one sample, sequenced in a study of OX40 agonist ivuxolimab in advanced cancers. Only in-frame clones appear in the TCRdb table, and some are missing; sequencing was by immunoSEQ multiplex PCR. This sample yields approximately 89,000 clones, of which around 86% are seen a single time; under 0.35% belongs to the top ten. This specimen was CD4+ or CD8+ T cells sorted from blood, taken in a trial of the OX40 agonist ivuxolimab. The receptors were gathered from an adult with an advanced solid tumor such as melanoma, head and neck, liver or kidney cancer.

The chain employs TRBV14 and TRBJ1-2; 8 bases are shared with TRBD1. Germline lookup yields CDR1 SGHDN and CDR2 FVKESK. The CDR3 totals 15 residues. With V trimmed by 4 bases and J by 4 bases, 8 bases remained unmatched. The CDR3 DNA is TGTGCCAGCAGCCCGCGGGACAGGCGGGTCTATGGCTACACCTTC. Its translation: CASSPRDRRVYGYTF.

The rearrangement uses TRBV5-1 and TRBJ2-1; 8 bases line up with TRBD1. CDR1 is SGHRS and CDR2 is YFSETQ in the germline V gene. The CDR3 is made up of 15 amino acids. V was pared by 2 bases and J by 3 bases, with 4 bases of the junction left unmatched. This CDR3 reads CASSFTGGFYNEQFF. Here the CDR3 DNA reads TGCGCCAGCAGCTTTACAGGGGGGTTCTACAATGAGCAGTTCTTC.

The chain couples TRBV6-5 to TRBJ2-7; D perhaps matches TRBD2 (5 bases). This CDR3 region has 14 residues. The germline V gene encodes CDR1 MNHEY and CDR2 SVGAGI. V lost 5 bases and J 6 bases, leaving 17 bases between the germline ends. CDR3 in amino acids: CASSASGSSGEQYF. In DNA, the CDR3 is TGTGCCAGCAGTGCCTCGGGGTCTTCTGGCGAGCAGTACTTC.

The count of this clone is one. The chain combines TRBV6-6 with TRBJ1-2, with a possible D match to TRBD1 (6 bases). The CDR3 extends over 12 amino acids. From germline, CDR1 is MNHNY and CDR2 SVGAGI (reference sequence). Between the trimmed V and J ends, which lost 8 bases and 10 bases, there was a span of 17 bases. CDR3 protein: CASDRTGRSYTF. CDR3 sequence (DNA): TGTGCCAGCGACCGAACAGGGAGGTCCTACACCTTC.

The chain has TRBV27 and TRBJ1-1; the D is unclear. Germline V gene data show CDR1 as MNHEY and CDR2 as SMNVEV (reference sequence). V gave up 1 base and J gave up 1 base, with 19 bases separating them. The CDR3 is 18 residues long. CDR3 DNA: TGTGCCAGCAGTTTATACCGCCCGAGACCACTAGGGAACACTGAAGCTTTCTTT. This encodes CASSLYRPRPLGNTEAFF.

CDR3: CASSLGDRDNYGYTF. CDR3 in DNA: TGTGCCAGCAGCCTGGGGGACAGGGATAACTATGGCTACACCTTC. V gene TRBV5-6 combines with J gene TRBJ1-2, with 9 bases matching TRBD1. From germline, CDR1 is SGHDT and CDR2 YYEEEE. This CDR3 spans 15 amino acids. After removal of 4 bases from V and 1 base from J, the junction contained 5 bases not matched to a gene. Filled out from reference TRBV5-6 and TRBJ1-2, the complete variable domain reads DAGVTQSPTHLIKTRGQQVTLRCSPKSGHDTVSWYQQALGQGPQFIFQYYEEEERQRGNFPDRFSGHQFPNYSSELNVNALLLGDSALYLCASSLGDRDNYGYTFGSGTRLTVV.

This rearrangement joins TRBV9 to TRBJ2-3, with 9 bases lining up with TRBD2. This CDR3 has 17 amino acids. The V segment lost 0 bases and the J segment 2 bases; nucleotides outside the gene matches: 7. Germline CDR1 SGDLS, CDR2 YYNGEE. CDR3 nucleotides: TGTGCCAGCAGCGTAGTTAGCGGGGGACCTCCCACAGATACGCAGTATTTT. It codes for CASSVVSGGPPTDTQYF.

The chain uses TRBV4-2 and TRBJ2-1, with D possibly being TRBD1 (5 bases). V was trimmed by 1 base and J by 0 bases, leaving 13 bases between them. This CDR3 has 17 amino acids. Germline V CDR1 and CDR2: LGHNA, YNFKEQ. As DNA, the CDR3 is TGTGCCAGCAGCCAAGTTGTGAGAGACAGCTCCTACAATGAGCAGTTCTTC. It specifies CASSQVVRDSSYNEQFF.

This clone was detected once. V and J are TRBV4-1 and TRBJ1-2; no definite D call. With 0 bases removed from V and 4 bases from J, the gap between germline ends came to 15 bases. The CDR3 covers 16 residues. CDR1 is MGHRA, CDR2 YSYEKL, per germline. For the CDR3, the DNA is TGCGCCAGCAGCCAAGACGCAGAACCCGGGCGCTATGGCTACACCTTC. This encodes CASSQDAEPGRYGYTF.

The rearrangement joins TRBV7-6 to TRBJ1-4, with D maybe TRBD1 (5 bases). Germline CDR1 reads SGHVS; CDR2 reads FNYEAQ. The CDR3 sequence is 16 residues long. Trimming left V 1 base short and J 3 bases short, with 12 bases between. CDR3 coding DNA: TGTGCCAGCAGCTTAGGGCAGGGCGGATCTAATGAAAAACTGTTTTTT. Protein product: CASSLGQGGSNEKLFF.

The rearrangement links TRBV4-1 to TRBJ1-1; D is unclear. Germline V gives CDR1 MGHRA, CDR2 YSYEKL. The CDR3 spans 16 residues. V was trimmed by 1 base and J by 0 bases, leaving 12 bases between them. This CDR3 is CASSQARTQMNTEAFF. As DNA, the CDR3 is TGCGCCAGCAGCCAAGCCCGTACCCAGATGAACACTGAAGCTTTCTTT.

A remark on this clone: One junction end disagrees with the germline gene, perhaps due to a read error. The chain recombines TRBV14 with TRBJ1-2; possible D gene TRBD1, 6 bases. The CDR3 length is 13 residues. Germline-derived CDR1 and CDR2 are SGHDN and FVKESK. CDR3 nucleotide sequence: TGTGCCAGCAGCCAAGATATTTCAGGGGCCCTTGCCTTC. It yields the protein CASSQDISGALAF.

Remarks on this clone: The same CDR3 is also encoded by other DNA sequences in this sample. The gene calls are TRBV15 and TRBJ1-5; 10 nucleotides line up with TRBD1. CDR3 size: 15 residues. V trimming: 3 bases; J trimming: 4 bases; junction bases outside the gene matches: 3. Germline values: CDR1 LNHNV, CDR2 YYDKDF (reference sequence). The CDR3 bases are TGTGCCACCAGCAGGGAGGGACAGGGGAATCAGCCCCAGCATTTT. It translates to CATSREGQGNQPQHF.

This clone turned up a few times. The V gene is TRBV14, the J gene TRBJ1-1; perhaps TRBD1 as D (6 bases). The CDR3 has 14 residues. Deletions cut 5 bases from V and 1 base from J, with 11 bases between. Germline V gene lookup returns CDR1 SGHDN and CDR2 FVKESK. As DNA, the CDR3 is TGTGCCAGCAGCTTCTCCAGGGGGAACACTGAAGCTTTCTTT. Protein sequence: CASSFSRGNTEAFF.

This clone has only one observation. The rearrangement links TRBV6-6 to TRBJ2-7, with 7 positions matching TRBD2. From germline, CDR1 is MNHNY and CDR2 SVGAGI (reference sequence). The V gene end was trimmed by 9 bases and the J gene end by 2 bases; junction bases not matched to a gene: 13. The CDR3 runs 15 residues. CDR3 nucleotide sequence: TGTGCCAGTGCACGCCCAGCGGGGAGAACCTACGAGCAGTACTTC. Its translation: CASARPAGRTYEQYF.

V gene TRBV2 combines with J gene TRBJ2-1; 10 bases are a match to TRBD2. Per the germline V gene, CDR1 is SNHLY and CDR2 is FYNNEI. This CDR3 spans 15 amino acids. The ends lost 4 bases at V and 5 bases at J; junction bases unmatched: 5. In DNA form, the CDR3 reads TGTGCCAGCAGTGTTCCAGCGGGGGGGCACAATGAGCAGTTCTTC. Translated, it gives CASSVPAGGHNEQFF. Combining the CDR3 with reference TRBV2 and TRBJ2-1 gives the whole variable domain EPEVTQTPSHQVTQMGQEVILRCVPISNHLYFYWYRQILGQKVEFLVSFYNNEISEKSEIFDDQFSVERPDGSNFTLKIRSTKLEDSAMYFCASSVPAGGHNEQFFGPGTRLTVL.

This clone has just one count. V is TRBV11-2 and J is TRBJ1-4; D is possibly TRBD1 (6 bases). The CDR3 is made up of 12 amino acids. The V gene's germline CDR1 is SGHAT and CDR2 FQNNGV. V lost 4 bases to trimming and J lost 14 bases, with 14 bases between them. The CDR3 DNA sequence: TGTGCCAGCAGCTCTACCCAGGGGATCCTGTTTTTT. It encodes CASSSTQGILFF.

The chain is built from TRBV11-2 and TRBJ1-4, with 11 bases that match TRBD1. V shed 3 bases and J 8 bases; nucleotides not matched to a gene: 8. Germline V gene sequence: CDR1 SGHAT, CDR2 FQNNGV. There are 16 residues in the CDR3. CDR3 amino acids: CASSFGTGGQVEKLFF. As DNA, the CDR3 is TGTGCCAGCAGCTTCGGGACAGGGGGGCAGGTCGAAAAACTGTTTTTT. Supplemented by reference TRBV11-2 and TRBJ1-4, the full variable domain reads EAGVAQSPRYKIIEKRQSVAFWCNPISGHATLYWYQQILGQGPKLLIQFQNNGVVDDSQLPKDRFSAERLKGVDSTLKIQPAKLEDSAVYLCASSFGTGGQVEKLFFGSGTQLSVL.

J is TRBJ2-6 and V is TRBV13; 7 nucleotides agree with TRBD1. The germline gives CDR1 PRHDT, CDR2 FYEKMQ (reference sequence). The CDR3 has 17 amino acids. V dropped 3 bases and J dropped 0; count of bases not matched to a gene: 5. CDR3 sequence reads: CASSFRTGSSGANVLTF. The CDR3 DNA sequence: TGTGCCAGCAGCTTCCGGACAGGAAGCTCTGGGGCCAACGTCCTGACTTTC. The full variable domain, completed using reference TRBV13 and TRBJ2-6, is AAGVIQSPRHLIKEKRETATLKCYPIPRHDTVYWYQQGPGQDPQFLISFYEKMQSDKGSIPDRFSAQQFSDYHSELNMSSLELGDSALYFCASSFRTGSSGANVLTFGAGSRLTVL.

V is TRBV30 and J is TRBJ1-1; D unresolved. Germline V CDR1 and CDR2: GTSNPN, SVGIG (reference sequence). V was cut by 0 bases and J by 11 bases, with 10 bases left in between. This CDR3 region has 11 residues. CDR3 DNA: TGTGCCTGGAGTGTAGGCCTTGTGGCTTTCTTT. Residues: CAWSVGLVAFF.

The J gene is TRBJ2-7, the V gene TRBV18, with a tentative D call TRBD1 (7 bases). This CDR3 region has 14 residues. V was clipped by 6 bases and J by 5 bases, with 17 bases between them. Germline V gene sequence: CDR1 KGHSH, CDR2 LQKENI. The CDR3 nucleotides are TGTGCCAGCTCTCCAAAAGGAGGGGGCGACGAGCAGTACTTC. This encodes CASSPKGGGDEQYF. The whole variable domain, filled in from reference TRBV18 and TRBJ2-7, reads NAGVMQNPRHLVRRRGQEARLRCSPMKGHSHVYWYRQLPEEGLKFMVYLQKENIIDESGMPKERFSAEFPKEGPSILRIQQVVRGDSAAYFCASSPKGGGDEQYFGPGTRLTVT.

This sequence joins TRBV4-1 and TRBJ2-7; 9 nucleotides match TRBD1. The CDR3 is 16 residues long. Losses at the gene ends were 3 bases for V and 4 bases for J; bases not matched to a gene: 10. Germline V lookup: CDR1 MGHRA, CDR2 YSYEKL. CDR3 amino acids: CASSQLVGTGIYEQYF. The CDR3 region has the DNA TGCGCCAGCAGCCAGCTAGTCGGGACAGGGATTTACGAGCAGTACTTC.

This rearrangement joins TRBV27 to TRBJ1-5; D unresolved. This CDR3 region has 13 residues. V lost 8 bases and J 4 bases, leaving 12 bases between the germline ends. Germline V lookup: CDR1 MNHEY, CDR2 SMNVEV (reference sequence). The CDR3 loop reads CASGSNLNQPQHF. The CDR3 DNA reads as TGTGCCAGCGGTTCAAACCTAAATCAGCCCCAGCATTTT.

The chain couples TRBV10-1 to TRBJ1-3, with 9 positions matching TRBD1. V dropped 6 bases and J dropped 7; count of bases not matched to a gene: 4. Germline V gives CDR1 WNHNN, CDR2 SYGVQD (reference sequence). The CDR3 covers 13 residues. The CDR3 sequence: CASSPGTGNTIYF. CDR3 in DNA: TGCGCCAGCAGCCCCGGGACAGGGAACACCATATATTTT.

The rearrangement links TRBV29-1 to TRBJ2-1; D perhaps matches TRBD2 (6 bases). The V end was cut by 5 bases, the J end by 2 bases, with 13 bases between. The germline V gene has CDR1 SQVTM and CDR2 ANQGSEA. The CDR3 consists of 14 residues. The CDR3 sequence is CSVRLVLAYNEQFF. The DNA for the CDR3 is TGCAGCGTTAGACTAGTCCTAGCCTACAATGAGCAGTTCTTC.

The chain links TRBV11-3 to TRBJ1-5, with D maybe TRBD1 (5 bases). Germline lookup yields CDR1 SGHNT and CDR2 YENEEA. Trimming stripped 5 bases from V and 1 base from J, with 12 bases between. The CDR3 consists of 15 residues. The CDR3 sequence is CASSAQGGSNQPQHF. CDR3 nucleotide sequence: TGTGCCAGCAGCGCCCAGGGAGGAAGCAATCAGCCCCAGCATTTT. The full variable domain, in which reference TRBV11-3 and TRBJ1-5 provide the parts outside the CDR3, is EAGVVQSPRYKIIEKKQPVAFWCNPISGHNTLYWYLQNLGQGPELLIRYENEEAVDDSQLPKDRFSAERLKGVDSTLKIQPAELGDSAVYLCASSAQGGSNQPQHFGDGTRLSIL.

This clone was observed a single time. V gene TRBV7-9 combines with J gene TRBJ2-7; D not certain. Per germline, CDR1 SEHNR and CDR2 FQNEAQ (reference sequence). Trimming left V 3 bases short and J 0 bases short, with 3 bases between. The CDR3 contains 12 residues. The CDR3 is CASSFSSYEQYF. In nucleotides, the CDR3 is TGTGCCAGCAGCTTTAGCTCCTACGAGCAGTACTTC.